This TCR beta chain comes out of a study of T cell changes during pregnancy in multiple sclerosis. This clone is a singleton in its sample. The table came from immunoSEQ multiplex PCR; TCRdb's copy has only in-frame clones and leaves some out. The profile shows tens of thousands of clones, more than 85% of them singletons. The receptor comes from a female donor with multiple sclerosis, enrolled in a pregnancy study. The source was CD8+ T cells from peripheral blood mononuclear cells, collected before pregnancy.

The CDR3 DNA is TGTGCCAGCAGCGGACTAGGGACCTACGAGCAGTACTTC. Its translation: CASSGLGTYEQYF. The chain combines TRBV6-6 with TRBJ2-7; 7 bases are a match to TRBD2. Germline V gene data show CDR1 as MNHNY and CDR2 as SVGAGI (reference sequence). This CDR3 has 13 amino acids. J was trimmed by 2 bases and V by 6 bases; bases with no gene match: 4.